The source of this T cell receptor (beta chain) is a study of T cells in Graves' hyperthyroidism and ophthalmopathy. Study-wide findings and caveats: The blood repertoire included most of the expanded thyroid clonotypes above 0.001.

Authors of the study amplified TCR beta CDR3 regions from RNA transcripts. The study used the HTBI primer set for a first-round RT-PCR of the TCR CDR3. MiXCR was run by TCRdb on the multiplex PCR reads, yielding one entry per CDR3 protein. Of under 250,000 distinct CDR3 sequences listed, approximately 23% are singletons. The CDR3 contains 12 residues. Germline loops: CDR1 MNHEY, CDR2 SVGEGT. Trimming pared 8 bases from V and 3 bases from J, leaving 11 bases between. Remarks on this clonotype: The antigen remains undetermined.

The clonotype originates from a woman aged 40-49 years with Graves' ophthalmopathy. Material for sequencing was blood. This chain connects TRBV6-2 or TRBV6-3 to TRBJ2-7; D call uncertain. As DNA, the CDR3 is TGTGCCAGCTCGGGTCAGGACTACGAGCAGTACTTC. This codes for CASSGQDYEQYF.